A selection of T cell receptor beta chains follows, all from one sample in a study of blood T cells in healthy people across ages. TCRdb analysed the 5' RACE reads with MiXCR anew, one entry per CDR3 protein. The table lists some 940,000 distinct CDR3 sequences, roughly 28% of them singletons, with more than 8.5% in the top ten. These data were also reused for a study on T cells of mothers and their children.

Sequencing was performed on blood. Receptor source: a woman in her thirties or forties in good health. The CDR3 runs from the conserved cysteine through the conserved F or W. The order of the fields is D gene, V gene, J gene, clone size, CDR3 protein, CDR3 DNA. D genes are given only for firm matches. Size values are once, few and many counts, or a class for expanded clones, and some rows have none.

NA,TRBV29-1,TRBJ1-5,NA,CSACEGVGNQPQHF,TGCAGCGCCTGCGAGGGGGTAGGCAATCAGCCCCAGCATTTT
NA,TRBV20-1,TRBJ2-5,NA,CSAAPGLTTLQYF,TGCAGTGCTGCTCCGGGACTGACTACCCTCCAGTACTTC
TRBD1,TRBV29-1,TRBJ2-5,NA,CSVEGRTGWQEAQYF,TGCAGCGTTGAAGGCAGGACAGGGTGGCAAGAGGCCCAGTACTTC
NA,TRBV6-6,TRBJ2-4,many,CASSYGLAAAKNIQYF,TGTGCCAGCAGTTACGGGCTAGCCGCTGCCAAAAACATTCAGTACTTC
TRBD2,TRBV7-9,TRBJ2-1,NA,CASSLGLASLNEQFF,TGTGCCAGCAGCTTGGGACTAGCGAGTCTCAATGAGCAGTTCTTC
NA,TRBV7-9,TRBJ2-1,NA,CASSLRDTGCNEQFF,TGTGCCAGCAGCTTAAGGGACACCGGCTGCAATGAGCAGTTCTTC
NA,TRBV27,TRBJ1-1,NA,CAIRPLGQNTEAFF,TGTGCCATCAGGCCCTTGGGACAGAACACTGAAGCTTTCTTT
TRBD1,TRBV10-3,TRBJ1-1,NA,CAIRPPPGQRMNTEAFF,TGTGCCATCAGGCCCCCGCCGGGACAGCGAATGAACACTGAAGCTTTCTTT
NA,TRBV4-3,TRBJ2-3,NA,CASSGDQQSDTQYF,TGCGCCAGCAGCGGGGACCAGCAATCAGATACGCAGTATTTT
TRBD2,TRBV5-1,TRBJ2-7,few,CASSWGLAGGPREQYF,TGCGCCAGCAGCTGGGGACTAGCGGGAGGCCCTCGCGAGCAGTACTTC
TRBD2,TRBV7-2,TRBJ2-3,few,CASSKGGAADTQYF,TGTGCCAGCAGTAAGGGAGGGGCAGCAGATACGCAGTATTTT
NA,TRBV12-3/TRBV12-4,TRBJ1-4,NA,CASGPRNEKLFF,TGTGCCAGCGGACCGCGTAATGAAAAACTGTTTTTT
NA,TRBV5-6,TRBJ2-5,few,CASSFIPAGTRGTQYF,TGTGCCAGCAGCTTTATCCCCGCCGGGACCAGGGGGACCCAGTACTTC
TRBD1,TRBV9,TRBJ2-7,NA,CASSVGQSISYEQYF,TGTGCCAGCAGCGTGGGACAGTCTATCTCCTACGAGCAGTACTTC
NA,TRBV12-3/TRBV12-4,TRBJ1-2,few,CASSLGPAGAGYTF,TGTGCCAGCAGTTTAGGCCCGGCAGGGGCGGGCTACACCTTC
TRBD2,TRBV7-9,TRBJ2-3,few,CASSDRTSGGADTQYF,TGTGCCAGCAGCGATCGGACTAGCGGGGGGGCAGATACGCAGTATTTT
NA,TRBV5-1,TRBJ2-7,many,CASSLAGQGASYEQYF,TGCGCCAGCAGCTTGGCCGGTCAGGGAGCCTCCTACGAGCAGTACTTC
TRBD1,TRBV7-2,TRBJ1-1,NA,CASSSRDRGLGTEAFF,TGTGCCAGCTCCTCCCGGGACAGGGGGCTGGGTACTGAAGCTTTCTTT
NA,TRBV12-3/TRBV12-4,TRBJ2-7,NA,CASSLGQGTEQYF,TGTGCCAGCAGTTTGGGGCAGGGGACCGAGCAGTACTTC
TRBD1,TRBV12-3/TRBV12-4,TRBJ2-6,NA,CASSPGTGASGTNVLTF,TGTGCCAGCAGTCCCGGGACAGGGGCGTCTGGGACCAACGTCCTGACTTTC
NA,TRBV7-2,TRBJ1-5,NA,CASSLVRGYGQPQHF,TGTGCCAGCAGCTTAGTTCGGGGGTACGGTCAGCCCCAGCATTTT
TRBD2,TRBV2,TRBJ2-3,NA,CASSRGLGEDTQYF,TGTGCCAGCAGCCGCGGACTAGGGGAGGATACGCAGTATTTT
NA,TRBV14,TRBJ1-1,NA,CASSQVGQINTEAFF,TGTGCCAGCAGCCAAGTAGGTCAGATTAACACTGAAGCTTTCTTT
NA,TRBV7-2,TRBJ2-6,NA,CASSQASGSGANVLTF,TGTGCCAGCTCCCAGGCATCTGGATCTGGGGCCAACGTCCTGACTTTC
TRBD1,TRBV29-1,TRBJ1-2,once,CSVETGDRGHYGYTF,TGCAGCGTTGAAACGGGAGACAGGGGGCATTATGGCTACACCTTC
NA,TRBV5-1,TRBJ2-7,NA,CASSPRGPEQYF,TGCGCCAGCAGCCCCAGGGGTCCCGAGCAGTACTTC
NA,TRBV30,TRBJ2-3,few,CAWSSPFRGGRTDTQYF,TGTGCCTGGAGCTCTCCTTTTAGGGGGGGACGCACAGATACGCAGTATTTT
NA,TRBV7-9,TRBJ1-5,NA,CASSQDTNQPQHF,TGTGCCAGCAGCCAAGACACAAATCAGCCCCAGCATTTT
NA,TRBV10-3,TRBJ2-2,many,CAISERGASGELFF,TGTGCCATCAGTGAGAGGGGGGCGTCCGGGGAGCTGTTTTTT
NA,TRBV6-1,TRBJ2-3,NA,CASSELALSTDTQYF,TGTGCCAGCAGTGAACTAGCGCTTAGCACAGATACGCAGTATTTT
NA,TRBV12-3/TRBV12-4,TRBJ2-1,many,CASSPLGDEQFF,TGCGCCAGCAGCCCGCTAGGGGATGAGCAGTTCTTC